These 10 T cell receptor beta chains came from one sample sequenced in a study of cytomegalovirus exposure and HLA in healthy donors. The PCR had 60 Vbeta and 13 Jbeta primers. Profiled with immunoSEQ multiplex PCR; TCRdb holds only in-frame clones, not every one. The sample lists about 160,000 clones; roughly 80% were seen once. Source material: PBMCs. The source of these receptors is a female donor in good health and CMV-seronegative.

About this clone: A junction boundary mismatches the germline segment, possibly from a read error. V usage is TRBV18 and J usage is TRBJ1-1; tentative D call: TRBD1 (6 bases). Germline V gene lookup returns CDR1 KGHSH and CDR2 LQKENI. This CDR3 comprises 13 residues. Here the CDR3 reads CAGSGTKNTEAFF. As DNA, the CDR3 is TGTGCCGGCTCCGGGACAAAGAACACTGAAGCTTTCTTT.

DNA of the CDR3: TGTGCCAGCACCGGGGACAGGGGGCTTCAAGAGACCCAGTACTTC. It yields the protein CASTGDRGLQETQYF. The V and J genes are TRBV9 and TRBJ2-5; 12 positions agree with TRBD1. CDR3 length: 15 residues. In germline, CDR1 is SGDLS, CDR2 YYNGEE. V shed 6 bases, J shed 2 bases, and the junction held 5 bases outside the gene matches.

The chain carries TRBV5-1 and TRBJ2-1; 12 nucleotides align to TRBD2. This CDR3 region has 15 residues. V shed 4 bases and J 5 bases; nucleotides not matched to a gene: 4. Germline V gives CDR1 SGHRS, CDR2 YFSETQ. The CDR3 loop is CASSVLAGGNNEQFF. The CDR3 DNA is TGCGCCAGCAGCGTACTAGCGGGGGGCAACAATGAGCAGTTCTTC.

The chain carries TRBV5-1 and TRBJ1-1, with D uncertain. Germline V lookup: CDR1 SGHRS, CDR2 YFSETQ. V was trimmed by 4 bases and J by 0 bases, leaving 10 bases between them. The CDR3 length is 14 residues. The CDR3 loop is CASSERSMNTEAFF. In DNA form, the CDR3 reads TGCGCCAGCAGCGAACGTAGTATGAACACTGAAGCTTTCTTT.

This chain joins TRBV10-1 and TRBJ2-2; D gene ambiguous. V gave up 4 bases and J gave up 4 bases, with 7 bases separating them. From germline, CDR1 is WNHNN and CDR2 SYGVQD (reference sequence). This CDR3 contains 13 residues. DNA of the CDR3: TGCGCCAGCAGTGTATCCCCCACCGGGGAGCTGTTTTTT. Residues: CASSVSPTGELFF.

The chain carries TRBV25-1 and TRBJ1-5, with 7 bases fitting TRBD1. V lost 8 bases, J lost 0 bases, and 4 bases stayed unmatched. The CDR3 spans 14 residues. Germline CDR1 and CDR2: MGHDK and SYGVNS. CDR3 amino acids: CASQGVLSNQPQHF. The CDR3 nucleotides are TGTGCCAGCCAGGGGGTGCTTAGCAATCAGCCCCAGCATTTT.

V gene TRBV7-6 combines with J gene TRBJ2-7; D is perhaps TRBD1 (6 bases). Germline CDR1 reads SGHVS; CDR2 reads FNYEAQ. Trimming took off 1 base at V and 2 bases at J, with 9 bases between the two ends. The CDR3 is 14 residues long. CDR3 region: CASSLDQGPYEQYF. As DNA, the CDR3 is TGTGCCAGCAGCTTAGACCAGGGGCCCTACGAGCAGTACTTC.

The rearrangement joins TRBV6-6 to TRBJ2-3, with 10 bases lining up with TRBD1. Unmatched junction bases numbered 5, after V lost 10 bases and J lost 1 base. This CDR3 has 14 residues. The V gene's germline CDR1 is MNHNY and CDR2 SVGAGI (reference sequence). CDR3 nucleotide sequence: TGTGCCACGGGGGACAGGGGTGGCACAGATACGCAGTATTTT. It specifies CATGDRGGTDTQYF.

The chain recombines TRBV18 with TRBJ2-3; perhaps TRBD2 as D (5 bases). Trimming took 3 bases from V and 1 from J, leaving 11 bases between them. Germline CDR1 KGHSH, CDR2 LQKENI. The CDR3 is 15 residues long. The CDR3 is CASSPQRVGTDTQYF. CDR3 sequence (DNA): TGTGCCAGCTCACCGCAGAGGGTGGGCACAGATACGCAGTATTTT.

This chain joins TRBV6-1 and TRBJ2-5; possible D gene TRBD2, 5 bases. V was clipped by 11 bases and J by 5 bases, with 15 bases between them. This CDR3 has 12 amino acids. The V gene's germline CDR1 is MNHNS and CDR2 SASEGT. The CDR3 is CAGRASMETQYF. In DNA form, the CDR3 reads TGTGCCGGGCGGGCTAGCATGGAGACCCAGTACTTC.